Listed below are T cell receptor beta chains from one sample, sequenced in a study of CD4 T cells in relation to SARS-CoV-2 and coronaviruses. Clones were read by immunoSEQ multiplex PCR, and TCRdb kept only the in-frame ones, dropping some. Found here are 68,000 or so clones, just over 90% of them singletons; the top ten hold 0.2% to 0.25%. Sequences were obtained from naive CD4+ T cells from PBMCs. These receptors originate from a human donor in good health. Both conserved end residues are part of each CDR3. A D gene is named only where the DNA matches it firmly. Not all rows give a size; the values are once, few, many and, for expanded clones, a class.

abundance: .
len: 12
d_gene: .
j_gene: TRBJ2-7
v_gene: TRBV12-3/TRBV12-4
CDR3nt: TGTGCCAGCACCTCCATGGGTGGTGAGCAGTACTTC
CDR3aa: CASTSMGGEQYF

abundance: .
len: 16
d_gene: TRBD2
j_gene: TRBJ2-5
v_gene: TRBV6-2/TRBV6-3
CDR3nt: TGTGCCAGCAGTGACGCTAGCGGGGGAACTCAAGAGACCCAGTACTTC
CDR3aa: CASSDASGGTQETQYF

abundance: once
len: 13
d_gene: TRBD1
j_gene: TRBJ2-5
v_gene: TRBV12-3/TRBV12-4
CDR3nt: TGTGCCAGCAGTAGGGGACAGCAAGAGACCCAGTACTTC
CDR3aa: CASSRGQQETQYF

abundance: .
len: 15
d_gene: .
j_gene: TRBJ1-2
v_gene: TRBV18
CDR3nt: TGTGCCAGCTCAGAAAACGGTTCCGGGACGGCTGGCTACACCTTC
CDR3aa: CASSENGSGTAGYTF

abundance: .
len: 13
d_gene: TRBD1
j_gene: TRBJ1-2
v_gene: TRBV6-5
CDR3nt: TGTGCCCAGAGCCTGGGACAGGACTATGGCTACACCTTC
CDR3aa: CAQSLGQDYGYTF

abundance: .
len: 15
d_gene: TRBD1
j_gene: TRBJ2-7
v_gene: TRBV5-6
CDR3nt: TGTGCCAGCAGTCCCGGGACAGGGACATTCCACGAGCAGTACTTC
CDR3aa: CASSPGTGTFHEQYF

abundance: .
len: 13
d_gene: .
j_gene: TRBJ1-6
v_gene: TRBV6-4
CDR3nt: TGTGCCAGCAGTGACTCGAGGGATTCACCCCTCCACTTT
CDR3aa: CASSDSRDSPLHF

abundance: .
len: 11
d_gene: .
j_gene: TRBJ2-3
v_gene: TRBV20-1
CDR3nt: TGCAGTGCTAGAGCGGGAGACACGCAGTATTTT
CDR3aa: CSARAGDTQYF

abundance: .
len: 16
d_gene: .
j_gene: TRBJ2-3
v_gene: TRBV10-3
CDR3nt: TGTGCCATCAGTGAGTCGCCAGGAGGGGAAACAGATACGCAGTATTTT
CDR3aa: CAISESPGGETDTQYF

abundance: .
len: 19
d_gene: TRBD2
j_gene: TRBJ2-3
v_gene: TRBV19
CDR3nt: TGTGCCAGTAGTACGGATAGGGGGACTAGCGGATTTAGCACAGATACGCAGTATTTT
CDR3aa: CASSTDRGTSGFSTDTQYF

abundance: .
len: 14
d_gene: TRBD1
j_gene: TRBJ1-2
v_gene: TRBV19
CDR3nt: TGTGCCAGTTGCCGGGACAGCACTTACTATGGCTACACCTTC
CDR3aa: CASCRDSTYYGYTF

abundance: few
len: 13
d_gene: .
j_gene: TRBJ2-2
v_gene: TRBV9
CDR3nt: TGTGCCAGCAGCCCCCTGGCCCGGGGGGAGCTGTTTTTT
CDR3aa: CASSPLARGELFF

abundance: .
len: 13
d_gene: .
j_gene: TRBJ2-3
v_gene: TRBV10-1
CDR3nt: TGCGCCAGCAGTGAAGAAAGCACAGATACGCAGTATTTT
CDR3aa: CASSEESTDTQYF

abundance: once
len: 13
d_gene: .
j_gene: TRBJ2-3
v_gene: TRBV9
CDR3nt: TGTGCCAGCAGCGTATCCCCCCCAGATACGCAGTATTTT
CDR3aa: CASSVSPPDTQYF

abundance: .
len: 14
d_gene: TRBD1
j_gene: TRBJ2-1
v_gene: TRBV30
CDR3nt: TGTGCCTGTTCTGGGACAGGGTACATGGATGAGCAGTTCTTC
CDR3aa: CACSGTGYMDEQFF

abundance: .
len: 12
d_gene: .
j_gene: TRBJ2-7
v_gene: TRBV14
CDR3nt: TGTGCCAGCAGCTGGGGGCAGAACGAGCAGTACTTC
CDR3aa: CASSWGQNEQYF

abundance: .
len: 15
d_gene: TRBD1
j_gene: TRBJ1-2
v_gene: TRBV6-5
CDR3nt: TGTGCCAGCACCCGGGACAGGGGGCGAGGCTATGGCTACACCTTC
CDR3aa: CASTRDRGRGYGYTF

abundance: .
len: 12
d_gene: .
j_gene: TRBJ2-3
v_gene: TRBV2
CDR3nt: TGTGCCAGCAGTGACCACACAGATACGCAGTATTTT
CDR3aa: CASSDHTDTQYF

abundance: .
len: 13
d_gene: TRBD2
j_gene: TRBJ2-7
v_gene: TRBV3-1/TRBV3-2
CDR3nt: TGTGCCAGCAGAATAGCGGGAGGGAACGAGCAGTACTTC
CDR3aa: CASRIAGGNEQYF

abundance: .
len: 14
d_gene: .
j_gene: TRBJ2-3
v_gene: TRBV5-4
CDR3nt: TGTGCCAGCAGCTTTAAAAAGGGGGGGGATACGCAGTATTTT
CDR3aa: CASSFKKGGDTQYF

abundance: .
len: 16
d_gene: TRBD2
j_gene: TRBJ2-7
v_gene: TRBV5-4
CDR3nt: TGTGCCAGCAGCCAGGAGGCTAGCGGGGGGGAATACGAGCAGTACTTC
CDR3aa: CASSQEASGGEYEQYF

abundance: .
len: 18
d_gene: TRBD2
j_gene: TRBJ2-3
v_gene: TRBV20-1
CDR3nt: TGCAGTGCTAGTAGGGGACTAGCGGGGGGCTTTAGCACAGATACGCAGTATTTT
CDR3aa: CSASRGLAGGFSTDTQYF

abundance: .
len: 15
d_gene: .
j_gene: TRBJ1-6
v_gene: TRBV27
CDR3nt: TGTGCCAGCAGTTTACAGATCTCCTATAATTCACCCCTCCACTTT
CDR3aa: CASSLQISYNSPLHF

abundance: .
len: 13
d_gene: .
j_gene: TRBJ2-1
v_gene: TRBV7-3
CDR3nt: TGTGCCAGCAGCTTTGGGTTGCATCGTGAGCAGTTCTTC
CDR3aa: CASSFGLHREQFF

abundance: few
len: 12
d_gene: .
j_gene: TRBJ1-6
v_gene: TRBV28
CDR3nt: TGTGCCAGCAGTTCCGGGGGTTCACCCCTCCACTTT
CDR3aa: CASSSGGSPLHF

abundance: .
len: 14
d_gene: TRBD1
j_gene: TRBJ1-2
v_gene: TRBV5-1
CDR3nt: TGCGCCAGCAGCTTCTGGACAGGGGGCGATGGCTACACCTTC
CDR3aa: CASSFWTGGDGYTF

abundance: .
len: 12
d_gene: .
j_gene: TRBJ1-1
v_gene: TRBV30
CDR3nt: TGTGCCTGGAGCGGGACCAACACTGAAGCTTTCTTT
CDR3aa: CAWSGTNTEAFF

abundance: .
len: 19
d_gene: .
j_gene: TRBJ1-5
v_gene: TRBV9
CDR3nt: TGTGCCAGCAGCTACAGGTCCCAGGCAAATTCCCGTAGCAATCAGCCCCAGCATTTT
CDR3aa: CASSYRSQANSRSNQPQHF

abundance: once
len: 15
d_gene: .
j_gene: TRBJ1-4
v_gene: TRBV7-9
CDR3nt: TGTGCCAGCAGCTTACTCCTGGGGGGTATCGAAAAACTGTTTTTT
CDR3aa: CASSLLLGGIEKLFF

abundance: .
len: 18
d_gene: .
j_gene: TRBJ1-4
v_gene: TRBV4-3
CDR3nt: TGCGCCAGCAGCCAAGGAGGGGGACCCCGAGCAACTAATGAAAAACTGTTTTTT
CDR3aa: CASSQGGGPRATNEKLFF

abundance: .
len: 16
d_gene: TRBD2
j_gene: TRBJ2-2
v_gene: TRBV5-1
CDR3nt: TGCGCCAGCAGCATGGGACTAGCGGCGAACACCGGGGAGCTGTTTTTT
CDR3aa: CASSMGLAANTGELFF

abundance: few
len: 14
d_gene: TRBD1
j_gene: TRBJ1-2
v_gene: TRBV10-1
CDR3nt: TGCGCCAGCAGCTCCGGACAGGGGGCCGGTGGCTACACCTTC
CDR3aa: CASSSGQGAGGYTF

abundance: once
len: 17
d_gene: TRBD2
j_gene: TRBJ2-2
v_gene: TRBV5-1
CDR3nt: TGCGCCAGCTCTCCCGGGACTAGCGGGGTATCGGCCGGGGAGCTGTTTTTT
CDR3aa: CASSPGTSGVSAGELFF

abundance: .
len: 14
d_gene: .
j_gene: TRBJ1-2
v_gene: TRBV3-1/TRBV3-2
CDR3nt: TGTGCCAGCAGCCAGGTAGAGGGGGAAGGCGGCTACACCTTC
CDR3aa: CASSQVEGEGGYTF

abundance: once
len: 12
d_gene: .
j_gene: TRBJ2-5
v_gene: TRBV2
CDR3nt: TGTGCCAGCAGTGACAGGGAAGAGACCCAGTACTTC
CDR3aa: CASSDREETQYF

abundance: .
len: 14
d_gene: TRBD1
j_gene: TRBJ1-1
v_gene: TRBV5-1
CDR3nt: TGCGCCAGCAGCTTGGCAGGGGGAGGGACTGAAGCTTTCTTT
CDR3aa: CASSLAGGGTEAFF

abundance: .
len: 16
d_gene: .
j_gene: TRBJ2-3
v_gene: TRBV24-1
CDR3nt: TGTGCCACCAGTGATTTCCCTACGCTAGAGTCAGATACGCAGTATTTT
CDR3aa: CATSDFPTLESDTQYF

abundance: .
len: 14
d_gene: TRBD2
j_gene: TRBJ2-1
v_gene: TRBV5-1
CDR3nt: TGCGCCAGCAGGACTAGCGGGGCGAGCAATGAGCAGTTCTTC
CDR3aa: CASRTSGASNEQFF

abundance: once
len: 18
d_gene: TRBD1
j_gene: TRBJ2-7
v_gene: TRBV4-3
CDR3nt: TGCGCCAGCAGCCAAGACCCCCCTGACAGGGGGAGCTCCTACGAGCAGTACTTC
CDR3aa: CASSQDPPDRGSSYEQYF

abundance: .
len: 14
d_gene: .
j_gene: TRBJ2-3
v_gene: TRBV28
CDR3nt: TGTGCCAGCCTGAGGGGAGGTGGCACAGATACGCAGTATTTT
CDR3aa: CASLRGGGTDTQYF

abundance: .
len: 14
d_gene: .
j_gene: TRBJ2-7
v_gene: TRBV7-3
CDR3nt: TGTGCCAGCAGCTTAAGGGGTCGGACCTACGAGCAGTACTTC
CDR3aa: CASSLRGRTYEQYF

abundance: .
len: 14
d_gene: .
j_gene: TRBJ2-5
v_gene: TRBV6-5
CDR3nt: TGTGCCAGCAGTTACCCTACTAGCCGGGAGACCCAGTACTTC
CDR3aa: CASSYPTSRETQYF

abundance: .
len: 14
d_gene: TRBD1
j_gene: TRBJ2-7
v_gene: TRBV18
CDR3nt: TGTGCCAGCTCACCCCGGGACAGCTCCTACGAGCAGTACTTC
CDR3aa: CASSPRDSSYEQYF

abundance: .
len: 14
d_gene: .
j_gene: TRBJ1-6
v_gene: TRBV4-3
CDR3nt: TGCGCCAGCAGCCTCCAAGGGGTTAATTCACCCCTCCACTTT
CDR3aa: CASSLQGVNSPLHF

abundance: .
len: 18
d_gene: .
j_gene: TRBJ1-6
v_gene: TRBV2
CDR3nt: TGTGCCAGCAGTGAAAGGTCGGGCGGGGGGACTACTAATTCACCCCTCCACTTT
CDR3aa: CASSERSGGGTTNSPLHF

abundance: .
len: 18
d_gene: TRBD2
j_gene: TRBJ2-3
v_gene: TRBV3-1/TRBV3-2
CDR3nt: TGTGCCAGCAGCCAAGGGCCCGGGGGGGGGACTAGCACAGATACGCAGTATTTT
CDR3aa: CASSQGPGGGTSTDTQYF

abundance: .
len: 14
d_gene: TRBD1
j_gene: TRBJ2-3
v_gene: TRBV6-5
CDR3nt: TGTGCCAGCAGGCGACAGGGGGCGGGAGATACGCAGTATTTT
CDR3aa: CASRRQGAGDTQYF

abundance: .
len: 13
d_gene: .
j_gene: TRBJ2-7
v_gene: TRBV7-3
CDR3nt: TGTGCCAGCAGCCCACCCGGGATGCGCGAGCAGTACTTC
CDR3aa: CASSPPGMREQYF

abundance: .
len: 16
d_gene: .
j_gene: TRBJ1-1
v_gene: TRBV28
CDR3nt: TGTGCCAGCAGTTTTCAGGGGTTGGGGATGAACACTGAAGCTTTCTTT
CDR3aa: CASSFQGLGMNTEAFF

abundance: once
len: 15
d_gene: TRBD2
j_gene: TRBJ2-7
v_gene: TRBV5-1
CDR3nt: TGCGCCAGCAGCCGGGGACTAGCGGTATCCTACGAGCAGTACTTC
CDR3aa: CASSRGLAVSYEQYF

abundance: .
len: 14
d_gene: TRBD1
j_gene: TRBJ2-7
v_gene: TRBV5-1
CDR3nt: TGCGCCAGCAGCTGGACAGGGGGCCGATACGAGCAGTACTTC
CDR3aa: CASSWTGGRYEQYF

abundance: .
len: 15
d_gene: .
j_gene: TRBJ2-7
v_gene: TRBV11-1
CDR3nt: TGTGCCAGCAGCCCTGGGTTCGGCCATTCTTCGGAGCAGTACTTC
CDR3aa: CASSPGFGHSSEQYF

abundance: .
len: 14
d_gene: .
j_gene: TRBJ1-1
v_gene: TRBV7-8
CDR3nt: TGTGCCAGCAGCTTAGTCAGGGGACACACTGAAGCTTTCTTT
CDR3aa: CASSLVRGHTEAFF

abundance: few
len: 14
d_gene: TRBD1
j_gene: TRBJ2-7
v_gene: TRBV29-1
CDR3nt: TGCAGCGTTGGGGGGCCAGGGGGAGCCTACGAGCAGTACTTC
CDR3aa: CSVGGPGGAYEQYF

abundance: .
len: 14
d_gene: TRBD1
j_gene: TRBJ1-5
v_gene: TRBV7-2
CDR3nt: TGTGCCAGCAGCTTAAGTCTGACAGGGCAGCCCCAGCATTTT
CDR3aa: CASSLSLTGQPQHF